The 20 T cell receptor beta chains listed next were all sequenced from one sample in a study of blood T cell repertoires in COVID-19. The data were produced by immunoSEQ multiplex PCR, yet TCRdb's version contains in-frame clones alone and is incomplete. The sample carries over 110,000 clones, about four fifths recorded once. Input material: peripheral blood. The source is a man in his 70s who had recovered from COVID-19.

The rearrangement links TRBV3-1 (or the pseudogene TRBV3-2) to TRBJ2-7, with 7 nucleotides matching TRBD1. CDR1 and CDR2 (germline): LGHDT, YNNKEL (reference sequence). This CDR3 spans 13 amino acids. V lost 6 bases to trimming and J lost 4 bases; unmatched junction nucleotides: 6. CDR3 sequence (DNA): TGTGCCAGCAGTGAGGGACAGCTTTACGAGCAGTACTTC. It is translated as CASSEGQLYEQYF.

The chain employs TRBV27 and TRBJ1-5; tentatively, D is TRBD1 (6 bases). Germline CDR1 reads MNHEY; CDR2 reads SMNVEV (reference sequence). The germline V and J ends were trimmed by 8 bases and 2 bases, with 19 bases remaining between them. CDR3 length equals 16 residues. The CDR3 here is CASRPSGEFGNQPQHF. The CDR3 nucleotides read TGTGCCAGCCGCCCATCAGGGGAATTCGGCAATCAGCCCCAGCATTTT.

CDR3 in DNA: TGTGCCAGTGGAGTAGAGGGGGACCCTGGAAACACCATATATTTT. As protein: CASGVEGDPGNTIYF. The chain employs TRBV19 and TRBJ1-3; a weak D match, TRBD1 (6 bases). Trimming took 8 bases from V and 2 from J, leaving 16 bases between them. Looked up from germline, CDR1 is LNHDA and CDR2 is SQIVND (reference sequence). The CDR3 is 15 amino acids.

Written as DNA, the CDR3 is TGTGCCAGCAGTTACCCAATTGGATTGGGCCCGCATACGCAGTATTTT. It is translated as CASSYPIGLGPHTQYF. V is TRBV6-2 or TRBV6-3 and J is TRBJ2-3, with D hard to call. The length of the CDR3 is 16 residues. From germline, CDR1 is MNHEY and CDR2 SVGEGT. V was pared by 2 bases and J by 7 bases, with 19 bases between.

The chain combines TRBV5-8 with TRBJ2-5, with TRBD2 matching 11 bases. V trimming: 4 bases; J trimming: 5 bases; junction bases outside the gene matches: 4. The CDR3 contains 14 residues. The germline gives CDR1 SGHTS, CDR2 YDEGEE. CDR3 sequence (DNA): TGTGCCAGCAGCGCACTAGCGGGAGTTGAGACCCAGTACTTC. It encodes CASSALAGVETQYF.

This sequence joins TRBV27 and TRBJ2-7; the D gene is possibly TRBD2 (5 bases). Germline-derived CDR1 and CDR2 are MNHEY and SMNVEV (reference sequence). V lost 6 bases to trimming and J lost 0 bases, with 9 bases between them. The CDR3 contains 13 residues. CDR3 DNA sequence: TGTGCCAGCAGGGACTGGAGCTCCTACGAGCAGTACTTC. As protein: CASRDWSSYEQYF.

This clone was detected a few times. The V and J genes are TRBV18 and TRBJ2-3, with 9 nucleotides matching TRBD1. From germline, CDR1 is KGHSH and CDR2 LQKENI. The ends lost 1 base at V and 0 bases at J; junction bases unmatched: 5. This CDR3 comprises 17 residues. The CDR3 is CASSPQGQGSSTDTQYF. DNA of the CDR3: TGTGCCAGCTCACCACAGGGACAGGGATCTAGCACAGATACGCAGTATTTT.

J is TRBJ2-2 and V is TRBV19, with 10 bases that match TRBD2. Trimming removed 10 bases from V and 6 bases from J; junction bases left unmatched: 14. The germline V gene has CDR1 LNHDA and CDR2 SQIVND (reference sequence). This CDR3 has 16 amino acids. The chain's CDR3 is CATAGTSAAGPGELFF. The CDR3 region has the DNA TGTGCCACCGCCGGGACTAGCGCCGCAGGCCCCGGGGAGCTGTTTTTT.

The chain joins TRBV5-1 to TRBJ2-2; D gene uncertain. Germline V CDR1 and CDR2: SGHRS, YFSETQ. V was trimmed by 0 bases and J by 0 bases, leaving 6 bases between them. This CDR3 is 15 amino acids long. For the CDR3, the DNA is TGCGCCAGCAGCTTGGAGACTTCGAACACCGGGGAGCTGTTTTTT. Amino acids: CASSLETSNTGELFF.

The chain is built from TRBV2 and TRBJ2-1; D may be TRBD2 (5 bases). V lost 10 bases and J 9 bases, leaving 16 bases between the germline ends. The CDR3 consists of 12 residues. Germline V gives CDR1 SNHLY, CDR2 FYNNEI. CDR3 bases: TGTGCCACCTCCCTAGCAACCGGTGAGCAGTTCTTC. Translated, it gives CATSLATGEQFF. The full variable domain, with the rest looked up from reference TRBV2 and TRBJ2-1, is EPEVTQTPSHQVTQMGQEVILRCVPISNHLYFYWYRQILGQKVEFLVSFYNNEISEKSEIFDDQFSVERPDGSNFTLKIRSTKLEDSAMYFCATSLATGEQFFGPGTRLTVL.

The chain uses TRBV5-6 and TRBJ2-7; the match to TRBD2 covers 10 bases. This CDR3 comprises 18 residues. Germline assignment: CDR1 SGHDT and CDR2 YYEEEE. With V trimmed by 1 base and J by 2 bases, 12 bases remained unmatched. The CDR3 DNA reads as TGTGCCAGCAGCTTGAGCCTAGCGGGAGCAAAAAACGCCTACGAGCAGTACTTC. It specifies CASSLSLAGAKNAYEQYF. Full variable domain (outside the CDR3, taken from reference TRBV5-6 and TRBJ2-7): DAGVTQSPTHLIKTRGQQVTLRCSPKSGHDTVSWYQQALGQGPQFIFQYYEEEERQRGNFPDRFSGHQFPNYSSELNVNALLLGDSALYLCASSLSLAGAKNAYEQYFGPGTRLTVT.

This chain links TRBV6-5 with TRBJ2-7, with D possibly TRBD1 on 6 matching bases. Germline V gene data show CDR1 as MNHEY and CDR2 as SVGAGI. The CDR3 extends over 15 amino acids. V was trimmed by 2 bases and J by 1 base, leaving 12 bases between them. The CDR3 DNA reads TGTGCCAGCAGTTACGAGCAGGGGCAATCCTACGAGCAGTACTTC. This codes for CASSYEQGQSYEQYF.

The rearrangement uses TRBV19 and TRBJ1-2; no clear D gene. The CDR3 sequence is 14 residues long. V was pared by 4 bases and J by 4 bases, with 13 bases between. Looked up from germline, CDR1 is LNHDA and CDR2 is SQIVND (reference sequence). CDR3 protein: CASSNSGGSYGYTF. The CDR3 bases are TGTGCCAGTAGTAATTCGGGAGGCTCCTATGGCTACACCTTC.

Here the CDR3 DNA reads TGTGCCAGCAGTTTATCTGCAGTTACAATGAACACTGAAGCTTTCTTT. Its translation: CASSLSAVTMNTEAFF. This chain uses TRBV27 with TRBJ1-1; D call uncertain. Trimming left V 0 bases short and J 0 bases short, with 11 bases between. The CDR3 extends over 16 amino acids. The germline CDR1 and CDR2 sequences are MNHEY and SMNVEV (reference sequence).

In this sample, this clone turned up a few times. This chain joins TRBV10-3 and TRBJ2-3; 7 bases fit TRBD2. The CDR3 runs 12 residues. The J segment lost 10 bases and the V segment lost 0 bases, leaving 1 base of the junction unmatched. CDR1 is ENHRY and CDR2 is SYGVKD in the germline V gene. CDR3 in amino acids: CAISESRESQYF. CDR3 bases: TGTGCCATCAGTGAGTCGCGGGAGTCGCAGTATTTT.

The V call is TRBV5-1, the J call TRBJ1-2; 9 bases are shared with TRBD1. Germline assignment: CDR1 SGHRS and CDR2 YFSETQ. The V gene end was trimmed by 4 bases and the J gene end by 4 bases; junction bases not matched to a gene: 8. This CDR3 is built from 15 residues. The CDR3 DNA follows: TGCGCCAGCAGCCCCTCGACAGGGGGGAGCTATGGCTACACCTTC. This codes for CASSPSTGGSYGYTF.

This chain links TRBV19 with TRBJ2-3; D unclear. The CDR3 is made up of 14 amino acids. V lost 7 bases and J lost 3, with 14 bases in between. Germline V CDR1 and CDR2: LNHDA, SQIVND (reference sequence). The CDR3 DNA follows: TGTGCCAGTAAAGGAAGACTGAGGACAGATACGCAGTATTTT. The encoded protein is CASKGRLRTDTQYF.

The chain has TRBV27 and TRBJ2-1; 9 bases agree with TRBD1. With 8 bases clipped from V and 2 bases from J, the junction kept 10 bases outside the gene matches. There are 16 residues in the CDR3. The germline gives CDR1 MNHEY, CDR2 SMNVEV (reference sequence). The CDR3, as DNA: TGTGCCAGCGCCCAAAACAGGGGGCTGACCTACAATGAGCAGTTCTTC. It translates to CASAQNRGLTYNEQFF.

This chain joins TRBV3-1 (or the pseudogene TRBV3-2) and TRBJ2-3, with D possibly TRBD2 on 6 matching bases. The germline V and J ends were trimmed by 4 bases and 5 bases, with 19 bases remaining between them. Looked up from germline, CDR1 is LGHDT and CDR2 is YNNKEL (reference sequence). There are 16 residues in the CDR3. CDR3 protein: CASSPDGGLLEDTQYF. In DNA, the CDR3 is TGTGCCAGCAGCCCAGACGGGGGTTTATTGGAAGATACGCAGTATTTT.

This chain joins TRBV19 and TRBJ2-7; 8 bases line up with TRBD1. Losses at the gene ends were 3 bases for V and 2 bases for J; bases not matched to a gene: 6. The CDR3 consists of 15 residues. Germline assignment: CDR1 LNHDA and CDR2 SQIVND (reference sequence). The CDR3, as DNA: TGTGCCAGTAGTATTCTGACAGGGGATACCTACGAGCAGTACTTC. This sequence encodes CASSILTGDTYEQYF.